This T cell receptor beta chain was profiled in a study of blood T cell repertoires in COVID-19 (dated by TCRdb to 2020 to 2022). General notes on the study: Samples covering the acute and convalescent phases of COVID-19 were provided by collaborators in the United States, Italy and Spain. Sample metadata almost always included a de-identified subject ID, COVID-19 status, age in years and sex. Deeply sampled blood TCRbeta repertoires from subjects exposed to, actively infected with, or recovered from COVID-19 were included in the dataset. The material from the prospective study consisted of cDNA or gDNA derived from T cells, B-cell-depleted T cells, or PBMCs. Where available, HLA class I and class II types were taken from metadata supplied by the sample provider and were not determined by assay-based typing. A freely available public database, intended as a resource for researchers studying the immune response to SARS-CoV-2, is where the repertoires were released. The samples were drawn from the first 160 participants of the ongoing ImmuneRACE study and from 950 to 1,500 subjects provided by 6 global collaborators. General study outcomes and caveats: Clinical and demographic metadata were provided uncurated, with the amount varying by source and participant.

The immunoSEQ Assay, a bias-controlled multiplex PCR, was used to amplify TCRbeta CDR3 regions from genomic DNA. On the authors' methods: The number of nucleated cells in each sample was estimated by amplification of reference gene primers within the assay. To quantify the absolute abundance of each unique TCRbeta CDR3 rearrangement, sequence reads were collapsed and filtered. Productive Simpson clonality was computed per sample as the square root of Simpson's diversity index over productive rearrangements. Imported from immuneACCESS, the table was reduced by TCRdb to in-frame sequences with V and J called. These copies leave out some clones; in studies compared against another copy, an unresolved V gene accounts for under half, and the cause of the remainder is not known. That table gives V, J and clone size, and the DNA gave D and trimming. In all, the sample holds about 200,000 clones, and 85% to 95% of those were seen once. The ten largest clones capture approximately 0.8% of the sample.

At one collaborating source in Seattle, patients were enrolled during active infection and were followed longitudinally through the course of disease. Collaborating institutions collected whole blood in K2EDTA tubes following their own protocols. For TCRbeta analysis, collaborators shipped samples as frozen whole blood, isolated PBMCs, or DNA extracted from either of those sample types. According to the germline V gene (reference sequence), CDR1 reads LNHDA and CDR2 reads SQIVND. Cut back by 3 bases and 4 bases, the V and J ends lie 18 bases apart. The CDR3, cysteine through phenylalanine, is 16 amino acids long. The only DNA kept is the CDR3, 48 bases in frame from the first base. On this clone itself: Its antigen is currently not known. Within one base of it there is no much larger clone, and no base qualities were kept.

The sequence derives from a man aged 30 to 45 with COVID-19, enrolled during active disease. Specimen: peripheral blood. The V and J genes are TRBV19 and TRBJ1-2; the D region possibly corresponds to TRBD1 (5 bases align). The CDR3 reads as follows: CASSIGRGSGSYGYTF. The nucleotide sequence is given as TGTGCCAGTAGTATTGGCCGGGGGTCGGGTAGCTATGGCTACACCTTC. The CDR3, completed at both ends by the reference TRBV19 and TRBJ1-2 genes, gives the full variable domain DGGITQSPKYLFRKEGQNVTLSCEQNLNHDAMYWYRQDPGQGLRLIYYSQIVNDFQKGDIAEGYSVSREKKESFPLTVTSAQKNPTAFYLCASSIGRGSGSYGYTFGSGTRLTVV.